Following are 30 T cell receptor beta chains from one sample sequenced in a study of neurological immune-mediated disorders. TCRdb independently ran MiXCR on the 5' RACE reads; one entry per CDR3 protein. Of around 70,000 distinct CDR3 sequences in the sample, less than 5.5% were seen once. The sequencing sample was made of PBMCs. These receptors all stem from a woman aged 25-40 years with multiple sclerosis.

In its sample, this clonotype was seen many times. The chain carries TRBV12-3 or TRBV12-4 and TRBJ2-6; D is unclear. V was pared by 10 bases and J by 0 bases, with 7 bases between. The CDR3 contains 13 residues. The chain's CDR3 is CATGYSGANVLTF. DNA of the CDR3: TGTGCCACAGGATACTCTGGGGCCAACGTCCTGACTTTC.

A few counts support this clonotype. This rearrangement joins TRBV28 to TRBJ2-7, with D unclear. Trimming cost V 4 bases and J 0 bases, with 7 bases left between them. The V gene's germline CDR1 is MDHEN and CDR2 SYDVKM. This CDR3 is 13 amino acids long. In DNA form, the CDR3 reads TGTGCCAGCAGTTCCCCCCACTCCTACGAGCAGTACTTC. This translates into CASSSPHSYEQYF. Full variable domain (outside the CDR3, taken from reference TRBV28 and TRBJ2-7): DVKVTQSSRYLVKRTGEKVFLECVQDMDHENMFWYRQDPGLGLRLIYFSYDVKMKEKGDIPEGYSVSREKKERFSLILESASTNQTSMYLCASSSPHSYEQYFGPGTRLTVT.

The sample holds many counts of this clonotype. This chain links TRBV20-1 with TRBJ2-7; the D gene could be TRBD1 or TRBD2 (5 bases each). The CDR3 spans 12 residues. V lost 6 bases to trimming and J lost 2 bases, with 11 bases between them. Germline V CDR1 and CDR2: DFQATT, SNEGSKA (reference sequence). Here the CDR3 reads CSAPGTTYEQYF. CDR3 in DNA: TGCAGTGCCCCGGGGACGACCTACGAGCAGTACTTC.

Ten or more counts support this clonotype. The chain employs TRBV5-1 and TRBJ2-1; D remains ambiguous. Trimming removed 1 base at V and 2 bases at J, with 10 bases between. Germline values: CDR1 SGHRS, CDR2 YFSETQ. The CDR3 is 15 amino acids. CDR3 loop: CASSLSLGTYNEQFF. The CDR3 bases are TGCGCCAGCAGCTTGAGTCTGGGTACCTACAATGAGCAGTTCTTC. The variable domain in full, completed from reference TRBV5-1 and TRBJ2-1, reads KAGVTQTPRYLIKTRGQQVTLSCSPISGHRSVSWYQQTPGQGLQFLFEYFSETQRNKGNFPGRFSGRQFSNSRSEMNVSTLELGDSALYLCASSLSLGTYNEQFFGPGTRLTVL.

This clonotype was seen at least ten times. At one boundary the junction diverges from the germline segment, which might be a read error. This chain uses TRBV4-1 with TRBJ1-5, with no clear D. Germline CDR1 reads MGHRA; CDR2 reads YSYEKL. The CDR3 runs 14 residues. CDR3 coding DNA: TGCGCCAGCAGCCAAGAGATACGCAATCAGCCCCAGAATTTT. Residues: CASSQEIRNQPQNF.

This rearrangement joins TRBV12-3 or TRBV12-4 to TRBJ2-3, with D unresolved. The CDR3 spans 14 residues. Trimming cost V 3 bases and J 3 bases, with 10 bases left between them. The CDR3 spells CASSFGLNTDTQYF. The CDR3 DNA is TGTGCCAGCAGTTTTGGGCTGAATACAGATACGCAGTATTTT.

The table lists this clonotype with a few counts. The V call is TRBV12-3 or TRBV12-4, the J call TRBJ2-7, with 11 bases identical to TRBD1. The CDR3 length is 15 residues. V gave up 4 bases and J gave up 3 bases; unmatched junction bases: 5. The CDR3 loop is CASSSRTGGLYEQYF. CDR3 sequence (DNA): TGTGCCAGCAGTTCCCGGACAGGGGGCCTCTACGAGCAGTACTTC.

This chain joins TRBV5-6 and TRBJ2-1, with D uncertain. V was pared by 5 bases and J by 1 base, with 10 bases between. Germline V lookup: CDR1 SGHDT, CDR2 YYEEEE. The CDR3 sequence is 14 residues long. The CDR3 is CASRTAQSYNEQFF. CDR3 sequence (DNA): TGTGCCAGCAGGACTGCCCAGTCCTACAATGAGCAGTTCTTC.

The chain recombines TRBV9 with TRBJ2-1, with D uncertain. With 5 bases removed from V and 8 bases from J, the gap between germline ends came to 14 bases. CDR3 size: 13 residues. CDR1 and CDR2 from the germline V gene are SGDLS and YYNGEE. The CDR3 nucleotides are TGTGCCAGCAGTGTAAAGATTACGGATGAGCAGTTCTTC. Translating it yields CASSVKITDEQFF.

As concerns this clonotype: Germline is not matched at one junction end, which may reflect a read error. V and J are TRBV12-3 or TRBV12-4 and TRBJ1-6, with D uncertain. There are 14 residues in the CDR3. For the CDR3, the DNA is TGTGTCAGCAGCCCGCCGGAAAGGGCTTCACCCCTCCACTTT. Protein sequence: CVSSPPERASPLHF.

The CDR3 nucleotides are TGTGCCAGCAGCCAACCGGGACAACGAAGCAATCAGCCCCAGCATTTT. This translates into CASSQPGQRSNQPQHF. The V and J genes are TRBV14 and TRBJ1-5, with a weak D call TRBD1 (6 bases). V was cut by 2 bases and J by 1 base, with 12 bases left in between. The CDR3 extends over 16 amino acids. CDR1 is SGHDN and CDR2 is FVKESK in the germline V gene.

This sequence joins TRBV5-1 and TRBJ2-7; 7 nucleotides agree with TRBD2. V lost 0 bases, J lost 5 bases, and 11 bases stayed unmatched. The germline CDR1 and CDR2 sequences are SGHRS and YFSETQ. CDR3 length equals 16 residues. The CDR3 coding sequence is TGCGCCAGCAGCTTGGTTCAGCGGGAAAGGGGCAACGAGCAGTACTTC. Its translation: CASSLVQRERGNEQYF.

This clonotype was seen a few times. A single base separates this from a much larger clone, so it may be a read error. This sequence joins TRBV4-1 and TRBJ2-7, with D tentatively TRBD1 (5 bases). This CDR3 comprises 12 residues. V was cut by 6 bases and J by 7 bases, with 13 bases left in between. The germline CDR1 and CDR2 sequences are MGHRA and YSYEKL. The CDR3: CASSHTGKEQYF. DNA for the CDR3: TGCGCCAGCAGTCATACAGGAAAAGAGCAGTACTTC.

This clonotype was counted many times. The V call is TRBV7-2, the J call TRBJ2-3, with TRBD2 matching over 12 bases. Germline lookup yields CDR1 SGHTA and CDR2 FQGNSA. The CDR3 spans 18 residues. V was pared by 5 bases and J by 0 bases, with 9 bases of the junction left unmatched. CDR3 DNA: TGTGCCAGCAGCCCCTGGACTAGCGGGGCCTTAAGCACAGATACGCAGTATTTT. Its translation is CASSPWTSGALSTDTQYF.

V is TRBV30 and J is TRBJ2-7; D is possibly TRBD1 (5 bases). Germline V CDR1 and CDR2: GTSNPN, SVGIG (reference sequence). This CDR3 contains 13 residues. V lost 2 bases to trimming and J lost 1 base, with 9 bases between them. CDR3 sequence reads: CAWSSRVSYEQYF. CDR3 sequence (DNA): TGTGCCTGGAGTAGCAGGGTATCCTACGAGCAGTACTTC.

Concerning this clonotype itself: A much larger clone lies a single base off, so this may be a read error. The chain uses TRBV7-9 and TRBJ2-1; D not resolved. The CDR3 runs to 13 residues. The V end lost 8 bases, the J end lost 8 bases, and 16 bases lay between the germline ends. Germline CDR1 is SEHNR and CDR2 is FQNEAQ (reference sequence). This CDR3 reads CASLPRNLDEQFF. The CDR3 bases are TGTGCCAGCTTACCGAGAAATTTGGATGAGCAGTTCTTC.

In this sample, this clonotype turned up many times. The chain recombines TRBV10-3 with TRBJ1-6; TRBD1 aligns across 9 bases. CDR3 length: 16 amino acids. The ends lost 6 bases at V and 6 bases at J; junction bases unmatched: 9. The germline CDR1 and CDR2 sequences are ENHRY and SYGVKD. In DNA, the CDR3 is TGTGCCATCAGAGATCAACAGGGGGCAGGTAATTCACCCCTCCACTTT. Translated: CAIRDQQGAGNSPLHF.

Ten or more counts support this clonotype. This chain joins TRBV18 and TRBJ1-4; D is unclear. The V gene lost 3 bases and the J gene lost 8 bases, with 7 bases spanning the gap. The CDR3 extends over 12 amino acids. Germline CDR1 reads KGHSH; CDR2 reads LQKENI. The CDR3 sequence is CASSPPSEKLFF. The CDR3 nucleotides read TGTGCCAGCTCACCCCCCTCCGAAAAACTGTTTTTT.

This clonotype was seen more than once but under ten times. CDR3 region: CASISGQGNTEAFF. The CDR3 region has the DNA TGTGCCAGCATTTCGGGACAGGGGAACACTGAAGCTTTCTTT. J is TRBJ1-1 and V is TRBV2; 9 nucleotides agree with TRBD1. The V and J ends lost 7 bases and 1 base, in that order; junction bases with no gene match: 4. Germline values: CDR1 SNHLY, CDR2 FYNNEI. The CDR3 runs 14 residues. Based on the CDR3 plus reference TRBV2 and TRBJ1-1, the full variable domain is EPEVTQTPSHQVTQMGQEVILRCVPISNHLYFYWYRQILGQKVEFLVSFYNNEISEKSEIFDDQFSVERPDGSNFTLKIRSTKLEDSAMYFCASISGQGNTEAFFGQGTRLTVV.

This clonotype was observed a handful of times. The chain is built from TRBV11-2 and TRBJ1-1; D is ambiguous. The V end was cut by 4 bases, the J end by 6 bases, with 6 bases between. The germline gives CDR1 SGHAT, CDR2 FQNNGV. This CDR3 spans 11 amino acids. This CDR3 reads CASSSKSEAFF. CDR3 nucleotides: TGTGCCAGCAGCTCCAAGTCTGAAGCTTTCTTT.

This clonotype was found many times. The chain has TRBV12-3 or TRBV12-4 and TRBJ1-2; 8 positions agree with TRBD1. The CDR3 has 13 residues. The J segment lost 7 bases and the V segment lost 6 bases, leaving 7 bases of the junction unmatched. The CDR3 loop is CASSLAGGFGYTF. As DNA, the CDR3 is TGTGCCAGCAGCCTCGCAGGGGGCTTTGGCTACACCTTC.

This clonotype was detected only a few times. This chain links TRBV20-1 with TRBJ2-7, with TRBD1 identical over 7 bases. This CDR3 region has 15 residues. After removal of 4 bases from V and 0 bases from J, the junction contained 9 bases not matched to a gene. CDR1 is DFQATT, CDR2 SNEGSKA, per germline (reference sequence). This CDR3 reads CSANPAHRGSYEQYF. In DNA, the CDR3 is TGCAGTGCTAACCCCGCTCACAGGGGCTCCTACGAGCAGTACTTC.

This clonotype was detected only a few times. Possible read error: a much larger clone is one base away. The V call is TRBV4-1, the J call TRBJ2-5, with D maybe TRBD1 (6 bases). Germline V gene data show CDR1 as MGHRA and CDR2 as YSYEKL. The ends were cut back, 0 bases at V and 4 bases at J, with 12 bases in the middle. CDR3 length: 15 residues. The CDR3 sequence is CASSQEVRGGETQYF. The CDR3 coding sequence is TGCGCCAGCAGCCAAGAAGTAAGAGGGGGAGAGACCCAGTACTTC.

This chain links TRBV6-2 or TRBV6-3 with TRBJ1-1; no firm D call. V lost 4 bases and J 4 bases, leaving 16 bases between the germline ends. Germline V gives CDR1 MNHEY, CDR2 SVGEGT. The CDR3 loop spans 15 amino acids. CDR3 DNA sequence: TGTGCCAGCAGTTTCCCTGGAGGAGGAGCCACTGAAGCTTTCTTT. It encodes CASSFPGGGATEAFF.

This clonotype was seen at least ten times. This chain connects TRBV7-9 to TRBJ2-6; a weak D match, TRBD1 (5 bases). V was shortened by 2 bases and J by 4 bases, with 9 bases between the two germline ends. The CDR3 is 15 amino acids. Germline V CDR1 and CDR2: SEHNR, FQNEAQ (reference sequence). The CDR3 coding sequence is TGTGCCAGCAGCTTACAGGGTACCGGGGCCAACGTCCTGACTTTC. Translated, it gives CASSLQGTGANVLTF.

This clonotype was seen many times. The gene calls are TRBV20-1 and TRBJ1-5; 7 nucleotides line up with TRBD1. This CDR3 spans 13 amino acids. V was pared by 4 bases and J by 5 bases, with 5 bases of the junction left unmatched. Germline CDR1 is DFQATT and CDR2 is SNEGSKA (reference sequence). CDR3 residues: CSATWDSDQPQHF. DNA of the CDR3: TGCAGTGCTACCTGGGACAGCGATCAGCCCCAGCATTTT.

Turning to this clonotype: At one end, the junction sequence differs from germline, possibly due to a read error. This rearrangement joins TRBV5-1 to TRBJ1-3; the D is unclear. Germline V gives CDR1 SGHRS, CDR2 YFSETQ. The CDR3 extends over 15 amino acids. CDR3 residues: CASSGPTKSGKTIYF. Written as DNA, the CDR3 is TGCGCCAGCAGCGGACCGACCAAATCTGGAAAAACCATATATTTT.

This clonotype has ten or more counts. CDR3 DNA: TGCAGTGCTAGACTTGCCCAGGGGGGCGCCCAAGAGACCCAGTACTTC. Translated: CSARLAQGGAQETQYF. This sequence joins TRBV20-1 and TRBJ2-5; TRBD1 might be the D (7 bases). Trimming took off 2 bases at V and 1 base at J, with 17 bases between the two ends. The CDR3 runs to 16 residues. The V gene's germline CDR1 is DFQATT and CDR2 SNEGSKA (reference sequence).

This clonotype has a count of ten or more. The chain is built from TRBV12-3 or TRBV12-4 and TRBJ2-7; D is perhaps TRBD1 (6 bases). This CDR3 is 13 amino acids long. Trimming cost V 6 bases and J 7 bases, with 16 bases left between them. The CDR3 loop reads CASSQAQGREQYF. CDR3 sequence (DNA): TGTGCCAGCAGCCAAGCACAGGGTCGGGAGCAGTACTTC.

This clonotype was recorded many times. The germline gene is not matched at one end of the junction; a read error may be the cause. This rearrangement joins TRBV20-1 to TRBJ1-6, with TRBD1 as a possible D gene (5 bases). The CDR3 consists of 14 residues. Germline CDR1 is DFQATT and CDR2 is SNEGSKA (reference sequence). CDR3 region: CSASRQGDNSPLNF. The CDR3 DNA is TGCAGTGCTAGTCGGCAGGGAGATAATTCACCCCTCAACTTT.